This TCR beta chain was sequenced in a study of blood T cell repertoires in COVID-19. At the level of the study: Whether acute or convalescent, the COVID-19 samples came from the United States, Italy and Spain. T cells, B-cell-depleted T cells, or PBMCs supplied cDNA or gDNA.

In the authors' methods: Researchers report that nucleated cell counts were estimated from reference gene primer amplification. The data were produced by immunoSEQ multiplex PCR, yet TCRdb's version contains in-frame clones alone and is incomplete. The DNA was the basis for D and trimming; V, J and clone size are from that table. The sample holds a few hundred thousand clones, 70% to 90% seen once. It was during active infection that Seattle patients were enrolled and then longitudinally followed. Specimen: peripheral blood. This receptor was taken from a young man with COVID-19, enrolled during active disease.

CDR3 coding DNA: TGTGCCTGGAGACAGGGCGCGAACACCGGGGAGCTGTTTTTT. The encoded protein is CAWRQGANTGELFF. This chain uses TRBV30 with TRBJ2-2; D perhaps matches TRBD1 (6 bases). Trimming took 3 bases from V and 0 from J, leaving 8 bases between them. The CDR3 is 14 amino acids. Germline V gene lookup returns CDR1 GTSNPN and CDR2 SVGIG (reference sequence).